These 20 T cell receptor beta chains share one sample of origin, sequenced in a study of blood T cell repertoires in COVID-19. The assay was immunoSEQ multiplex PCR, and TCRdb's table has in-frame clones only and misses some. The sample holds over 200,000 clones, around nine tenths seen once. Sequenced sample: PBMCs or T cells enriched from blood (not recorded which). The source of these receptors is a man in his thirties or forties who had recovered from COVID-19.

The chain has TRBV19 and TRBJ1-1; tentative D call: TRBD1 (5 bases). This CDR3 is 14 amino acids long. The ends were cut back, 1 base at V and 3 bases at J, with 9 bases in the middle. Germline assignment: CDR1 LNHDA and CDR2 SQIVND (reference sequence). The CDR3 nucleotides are TGTGCCAGTAGTATAGCAAGGGGTGACACTGAAGCTTTCTTT. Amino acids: CASSIARGDTEAFF.

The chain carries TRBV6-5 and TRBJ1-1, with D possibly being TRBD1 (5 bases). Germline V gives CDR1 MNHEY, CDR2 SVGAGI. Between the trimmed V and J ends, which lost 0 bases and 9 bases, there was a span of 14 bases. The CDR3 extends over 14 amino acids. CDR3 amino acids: CASSYSIMGGKAFF. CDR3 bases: TGTGCCAGCAGTTACTCGATAATGGGGGGAAAAGCTTTCTTT.

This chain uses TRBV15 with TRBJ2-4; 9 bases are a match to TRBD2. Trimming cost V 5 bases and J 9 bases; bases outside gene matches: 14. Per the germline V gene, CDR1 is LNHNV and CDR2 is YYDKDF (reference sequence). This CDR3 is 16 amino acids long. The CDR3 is CATSDDLAGAAGIQYF. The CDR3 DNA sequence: TGTGCCACCAGCGATGACTTAGCGGGGGCCGCGGGCATTCAGTACTTC.

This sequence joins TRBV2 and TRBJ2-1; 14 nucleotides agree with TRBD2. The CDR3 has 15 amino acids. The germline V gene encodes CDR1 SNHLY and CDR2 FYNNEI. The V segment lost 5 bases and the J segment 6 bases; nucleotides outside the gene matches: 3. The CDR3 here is CASSRLAGGGNEQFF. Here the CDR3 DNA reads TGTGCCAGCAGTCGACTAGCGGGAGGGGGCAATGAGCAGTTCTTC.

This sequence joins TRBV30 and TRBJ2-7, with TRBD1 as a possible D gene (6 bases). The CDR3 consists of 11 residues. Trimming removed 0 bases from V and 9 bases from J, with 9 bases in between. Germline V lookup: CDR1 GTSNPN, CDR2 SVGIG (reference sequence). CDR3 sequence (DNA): TGTGCCTGGAGTGTACAAGGGGGGCAGTACTTC. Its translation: CAWSVQGGQYF.

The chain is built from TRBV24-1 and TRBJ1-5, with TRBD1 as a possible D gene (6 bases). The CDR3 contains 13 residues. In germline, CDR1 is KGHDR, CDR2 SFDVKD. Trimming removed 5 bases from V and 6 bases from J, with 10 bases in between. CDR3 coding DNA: TGTGCCACCAGTGCACAGGGAACTCAGCCCCAGCATTTT. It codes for CATSAQGTQPQHF.

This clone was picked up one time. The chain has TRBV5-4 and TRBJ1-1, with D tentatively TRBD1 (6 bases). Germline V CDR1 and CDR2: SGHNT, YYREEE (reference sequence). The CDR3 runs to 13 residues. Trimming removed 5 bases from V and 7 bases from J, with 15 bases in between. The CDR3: CASSPDSRDEAFF. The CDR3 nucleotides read TGTGCCAGCAGTCCGGACAGCCGTGATGAAGCTTTCTTT.

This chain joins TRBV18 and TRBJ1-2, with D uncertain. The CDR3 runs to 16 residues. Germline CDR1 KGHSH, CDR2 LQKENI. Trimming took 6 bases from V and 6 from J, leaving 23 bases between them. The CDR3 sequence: CASSLPPGMINDGYTF. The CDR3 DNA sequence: TGTGCCAGCTCCCTTCCTCCCGGGATGATAAACGATGGCTACACCTTC.

The CDR3 sequence: CATRQGWDTIYF. CDR3 in DNA: TGTGCCACCAGACAGGGATGGGACACCATATATTTT. The genes are TRBV28 and TRBJ1-3; 7 bases map to TRBD1. J lost 8 bases, V lost 10 bases, and 8 bases had no gene match. The germline CDR1 and CDR2 sequences are MDHEN and SYDVKM. The CDR3 totals 12 residues.

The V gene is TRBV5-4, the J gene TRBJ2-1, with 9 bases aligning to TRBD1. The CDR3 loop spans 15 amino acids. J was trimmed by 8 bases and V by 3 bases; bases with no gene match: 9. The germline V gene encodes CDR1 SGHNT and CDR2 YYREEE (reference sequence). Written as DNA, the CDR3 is TGTGCCAGCAGCTCACCGGGACAGGGTTTATATGAGCAGTTCTTC. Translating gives CASSSPGQGLYEQFF.

CDR3 amino acids: CASSQDSGTKGGSYEQYF. The CDR3 bases are TGTGCCAGCAGCCAAGATAGCGGGACAAAGGGAGGCTCCTACGAGCAGTACTTC. The genes are TRBV7-8 and TRBJ2-7, with TRBD2 matching 8 bases. J lost 0 bases, V lost 5 bases, and 15 bases had no gene match. The CDR3 covers 18 residues. Germline-derived CDR1 and CDR2 are SGHVS and FQNEAQ.

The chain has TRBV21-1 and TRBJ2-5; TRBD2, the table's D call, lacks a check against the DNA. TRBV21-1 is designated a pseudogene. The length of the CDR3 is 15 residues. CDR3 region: CASSKDYGVQETQYF. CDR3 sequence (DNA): TGTGCCAGCAGCAAAGACTACGGGGTTCAAGAGACCCAGTACTTC.

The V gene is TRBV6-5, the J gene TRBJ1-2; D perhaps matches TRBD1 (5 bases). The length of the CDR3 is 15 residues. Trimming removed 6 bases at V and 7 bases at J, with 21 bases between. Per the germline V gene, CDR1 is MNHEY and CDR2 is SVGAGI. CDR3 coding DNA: TGTGCCAGCAGGGTTCCCGACAGTCCCGCCGGTGGCTACACCTTC. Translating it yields CASRVPDSPAGGYTF.

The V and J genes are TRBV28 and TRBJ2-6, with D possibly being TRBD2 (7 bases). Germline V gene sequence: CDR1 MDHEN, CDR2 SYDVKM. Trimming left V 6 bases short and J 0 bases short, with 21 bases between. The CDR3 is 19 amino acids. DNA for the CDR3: TGTGCCAGCAGAGCTGGGGGGGCCGGTTTAGGCTCTGGGGCCAACGTCCTGACTTTC. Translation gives CASRAGGAGLGSGANVLTF. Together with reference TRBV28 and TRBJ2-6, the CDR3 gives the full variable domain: DVKVTQSSRYLVKRTGEKVFLECVQDMDHENMFWYRQDPGLGLRLIYFSYDVKMKEKGDIPEGYSVSREKKERFSLILESASTNQTSMYLCASRAGGAGLGSGANVLTFGAGSRLTVL.

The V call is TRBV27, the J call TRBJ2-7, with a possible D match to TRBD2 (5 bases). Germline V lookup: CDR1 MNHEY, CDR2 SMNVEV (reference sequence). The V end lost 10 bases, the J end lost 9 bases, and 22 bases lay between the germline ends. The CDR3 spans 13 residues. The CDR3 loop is CAILLNAGGGQYF. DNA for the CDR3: TGTGCCATCCTCTTAAACGCCGGAGGAGGGCAGTACTTC.

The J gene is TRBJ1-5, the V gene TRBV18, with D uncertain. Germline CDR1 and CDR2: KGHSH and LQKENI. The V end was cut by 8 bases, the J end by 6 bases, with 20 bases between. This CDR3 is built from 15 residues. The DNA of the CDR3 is TGTGCCAGCGCCCCGGCCTCGGGTGTGCTTCAGCCCCAGCATTTT. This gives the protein CASAPASGVLQPQHF.

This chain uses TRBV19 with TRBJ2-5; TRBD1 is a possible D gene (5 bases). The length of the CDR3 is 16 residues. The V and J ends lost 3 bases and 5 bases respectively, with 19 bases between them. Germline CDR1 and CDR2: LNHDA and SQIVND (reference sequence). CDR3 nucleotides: TGTGCCAGTAGTATTTTCGGCAGGGTTTCGGTGGAGACCCAGTACTTC. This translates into CASSIFGRVSVETQYF. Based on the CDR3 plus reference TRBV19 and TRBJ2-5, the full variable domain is DGGITQSPKYLFRKEGQNVTLSCEQNLNHDAMYWYRQDPGQGLRLIYYSQIVNDFQKGDIAEGYSVSREKKESFPLTVTSAQKNPTAFYLCASSIFGRVSVETQYFGPGTRLLVL.

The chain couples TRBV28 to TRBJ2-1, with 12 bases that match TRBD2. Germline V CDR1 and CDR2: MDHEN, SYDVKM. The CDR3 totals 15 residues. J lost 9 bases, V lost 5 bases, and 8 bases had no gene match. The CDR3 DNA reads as TGTGCCAGCAGTCCGCCTAGCGGGAGGGGCGGTGAGCAGTTCTTC. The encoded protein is CASSPPSGRGGEQFF.

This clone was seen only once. The CDR3 region is CASNRANYGYTF. The CDR3 nucleotides read TGTGCCAGTAACAGGGCGAACTATGGCTACACCTTC. V usage is TRBV19 and J usage is TRBJ1-2; a weak D match, TRBD1 (6 bases). CDR1 is LNHDA, CDR2 SQIVND, per germline (reference sequence). The CDR3 is made up of 12 amino acids. V shed 7 bases and J shed 2 bases, with 8 bases lying between them. The full variable domain, rest sourced from reference TRBV19 and TRBJ1-2, is DGGITQSPKYLFRKEGQNVTLSCEQNLNHDAMYWYRQDPGQGLRLIYYSQIVNDFQKGDIAEGYSVSREKKESFPLTVTSAQKNPTAFYLCASNRANYGYTFGSGTRLTVV.

The CDR3 nucleotides read TGTGCCAGCAGTGAGGGTCTTCCCGCTGGCTACACCTTC. It is translated as CASSEGLPAGYTF. The chain carries TRBV28 and TRBJ1-2, with no clear D. This CDR3 comprises 13 residues. Germline CDR1 reads MDHEN; CDR2 reads SYDVKM. Trimming removed 5 bases at V and 7 bases at J, with 14 bases between.